Below are 14 T cell receptor beta chains sequenced from a single sample in a study of T cell responses to AZD1222 COVID-19 vaccine. Measured with immunoSEQ multiplex PCR; TCRdb has only the in-frame clones, and not every one. This table holds some 120,000 clones, 90% found once. The material was peripheral blood, obtained on day 0 of AZD1222 vaccination. Receptors originate from an adult in good health.

The rearrangement links TRBV18 to TRBJ1-1; weak D call: TRBD1 (5 bases). Germline V lookup: CDR1 KGHSH, CDR2 LQKENI. This CDR3 is 16 amino acids long. V was pared by 5 bases and J by 4 bases, with 20 bases between. CDR3 sequence (DNA): TGTGCCAGCTCAGACGCCGGGACCCCCTTTGGCACTGAAGCTTTCTTT. This gives the protein CASSDAGTPFGTEAFF.

The chain couples TRBV18 to TRBJ2-1; D unresolved. CDR1 is KGHSH and CDR2 is LQKENI in the germline V gene. Between the trimmed V and J ends, which lost 5 bases and 5 bases, there was a span of 7 bases. The CDR3 length is 12 residues. This CDR3 is CASSRAHNEQFF. The CDR3 region has the DNA TGTGCCAGCTCAAGGGCTCACAATGAGCAGTTCTTC. The full variable domain, with the rest looked up from reference TRBV18 and TRBJ2-1, is NAGVMQNPRHLVRRRGQEARLRCSPMKGHSHVYWYRQLPEEGLKFMVYLQKENIIDESGMPKERFSAEFPKEGPSILRIQQVVRGDSAAYFCASSRAHNEQFFGPGTRLTVL.

The chain links TRBV19 to TRBJ1-1; D is undetermined. Germline V lookup: CDR1 LNHDA, CDR2 SQIVND (reference sequence). Between the trimmed V and J ends, which lost 4 bases and 6 bases, there was a span of 12 bases. The length of the CDR3 is 13 residues. CDR3 coding DNA: TGTGCCAGTAGTAACCCTCCCGCCTCTGAAGCTTTCTTT. Translation: CASSNPPASEAFF.

The rearrangement uses TRBV5-8 and TRBJ1-1; TRBD1 aligns across 8 bases. CDR1 and CDR2 from the germline V gene are SGHTS and YDEGEE. V trimming: 3 bases; J trimming: 3 bases; junction bases outside the gene matches: 4. The CDR3 loop spans 14 amino acids. The CDR3 protein is CASSSRDRYTEAFF. Written as DNA, the CDR3 is TGTGCCAGCAGCTCTCGGGACAGGTACACTGAAGCTTTCTTT.

This clone showed up just once. The V and J genes are TRBV29-1 and TRBJ1-5; D perhaps matches TRBD1 (6 bases). The CDR3 is made up of 14 amino acids. Per germline, CDR1 SQVTM and CDR2 ANQGSEA. V was shortened by 5 bases and J by 3 bases, with 14 bases between the two germline ends. Here the CDR3 DNA reads TGCAGCGTTTCCCAAGGGGGGTACAATCAGCCCCAGCATTTT. It translates to CSVSQGGYNQPQHF. The entire variable domain, with the rest obtained from reference TRBV29-1 and TRBJ1-5, is as follows: SAVISQKPSRDICQRGTSLTIQCQVDSQVTMMFWYRQQPGQSLTLIATANQGSEATYESGFVIDKFPISRPNLTFSTLTVSNMSPEDSSIYLCSVSQGGYNQPQHFGDGTRLSIL.

This chain connects TRBV11-2 to TRBJ1-6; 7 bases align to TRBD1. Germline V gives CDR1 SGHAT, CDR2 FQNNGV. J lost 9 bases, V lost 1 base, and 12 bases had no gene match. This CDR3 spans 17 amino acids. CDR3 bases: TGTGCCAGCAGCTTAGTAGCGGTCAGGGGGTATGGTTCACCCCTCCACTTT. Protein: CASSLVAVRGYGSPLHF.

For the CDR3, the DNA is TGCAGTGCTAGTATGGGAAAGGGCGGTTCACCCCTCCACTTT. Amino acid sequence: CSASMGKGGSPLHF. The chain combines TRBV20-1 with TRBJ1-6; D unclear. Germline V gene sequence: CDR1 DFQATT, CDR2 SNEGSKA (reference sequence). The germline V and J ends were trimmed by 3 bases and 9 bases, with 15 bases remaining between them. This CDR3 spans 14 amino acids.

This clone was recorded only once. This chain links TRBV5-1 with TRBJ1-4; weak D call: TRBD1 (6 bases). Per germline, CDR1 SGHRS and CDR2 YFSETQ. V shed 4 bases and J shed 8 bases, with 18 bases lying between them. The CDR3 sequence is 15 residues long. The CDR3 region has the DNA TGCGCCAGCAGCCAGGGGACCACAGCGGAGGAAAAACTGTTTTTT. This encodes CASSQGTTAEEKLFF.

This chain joins TRBV27 and TRBJ1-1; D is ambiguous. The CDR3 length is 15 residues. In germline, CDR1 is MNHEY, CDR2 SMNVEV (reference sequence). Trimming removed 2 bases from V and 2 bases from J, with 12 bases in between. The CDR3 is CASSLVGGKNTEAFF. In DNA form, the CDR3 reads TGTGCCAGCAGTTTAGTCGGCGGCAAAAACACTGAAGCTTTCTTT.

The chain employs TRBV20-1 and TRBJ1-6; 10 positions agree with TRBD1. V shed 4 bases and J 7 bases; nucleotides not matched to a gene: 7. The CDR3 has 15 amino acids. CDR1 is DFQATT, CDR2 SNEGSKA, per germline (reference sequence). For the CDR3, the DNA is TGCAGTGCTACTGACGGGGACAGGGGAAATTCACCCCTCCACTTT. It yields the protein CSATDGDRGNSPLHF.

This sequence joins TRBV6-5 and TRBJ2-1, with D possibly being TRBD2 (7 bases). This CDR3 contains 15 residues. The germline V and J ends were trimmed by 7 bases and 4 bases, with 17 bases remaining between them. The germline V gene encodes CDR1 MNHEY and CDR2 SVGAGI. The CDR3 protein is CASTGGGGIYNEQFF. The DNA of the CDR3 is TGTGCCAGCACGGGGGGCGGAGGGATTTACAATGAGCAGTTCTTC.

This clone was counted once. V is TRBV19 and J is TRBJ1-3, with D uncertain. The CDR3 length is 15 residues. The germline V gene encodes CDR1 LNHDA and CDR2 SQIVND (reference sequence). Trimming took off 2 bases at V and 0 bases at J, with 8 bases between the two ends. For the CDR3, the DNA is TGTGCCAGTAGTATACTCGGATTCTCTGGAAACACCATATATTTT. It specifies CASSILGFSGNTIYF.

The rearrangement joins TRBV29-1 to TRBJ2-1; a weak D match, TRBD2 (6 bases). In germline, CDR1 is SQVTM, CDR2 ANQGSEA. CDR3 length equals 15 residues. V was shortened by 5 bases and J by 3 bases, with 17 bases between the two germline ends. The CDR3 region is CSVQLTGVGYNEQFF. The CDR3, as DNA: TGCAGCGTTCAATTAACGGGAGTGGGCTACAATGAGCAGTTCTTC.

This clone was observed a single time. CDR3: CATGQGFYEQYF. The CDR3 nucleotides read TGTGCCACCGGACAGGGTTTCTACGAGCAGTACTTC. The rearrangement links TRBV10-3 to TRBJ2-7; 8 bases agree with TRBD1. CDR3 length: 12 residues. V was pared by 10 bases and J by 3 bases, with 5 bases of the junction left unmatched. The germline gives CDR1 ENHRY, CDR2 SYGVKD.